The 13 T cell receptor beta chains below all came from one sample that was sequenced in a study of T cell repertoires in cytomegalovirus infection. From the reads, TCRdb called clonotypes with MiXCR, one entry per CDR3 protein. Counted here are hundreds of thousands of distinct CDR3 sequences, around 32% occurring once; the ten biggest clones make up over 10%. These receptors' antigens are unknown. Sequenced here: cultured CD8+ T cells from PBMCs, sampled from culture after CMV antigen stimulation. These receptors all stem from a human donor in good health (CMV status not recorded). Some clones in this sample may be carry-over from other donors' samples.

This chain uses TRBV29-1 with TRBJ1-5, with unresolved D. The CDR3 sequence is 13 residues long. Trimming left V 4 bases short and J 0 bases short, with 7 bases between. From germline, CDR1 is SQVTM and CDR2 ANQGSEA. The CDR3 reads CSVVEDSNQPQHF. The CDR3, as DNA: TGCAGCGTTGTAGAGGATAGCAATCAGCCCCAGCATTTT.

This clonotype was observed many times. The chain combines TRBV7-6 with TRBJ2-7, with TRBD1 matching over 8 bases. Germline V gene sequence: CDR1 SGHVS, CDR2 FNYEAQ. The CDR3 has 16 amino acids. Germline trimming cut 1 base from V and 2 bases from J; bases unmatched to any gene: 7. This CDR3 reads CASSLGQGRSTYEQYV. In nucleotides, the CDR3 is TGTGCCAGCAGCTTAGGACAGGGGAGAAGTACCTACGAGCAGTACGTC.

The chain couples TRBV5-1 to TRBJ2-7; maybe TRBD1 (6 bases). Per the germline V gene, CDR1 is SGHRS and CDR2 is YFSETQ. CDR3 size: 14 residues. The ends were cut back, 0 bases at V and 7 bases at J, with 14 bases in the middle. The CDR3 protein is CASSLVGQGREQYF. Here the CDR3 DNA reads TGCGCCAGCAGCTTGGTCGGTCAGGGGCGGGAGCAGTACTTC.

This chain joins TRBV6-2 or TRBV6-3 and TRBJ1-2, with a tentative D call TRBD1 (5 bases). This CDR3 is built from 14 residues. V was clipped by 2 bases and J by 5 bases, with 12 bases between them. In germline, CDR1 is MNHEY, CDR2 SVGEGT. This CDR3 is CASSYSDRKYGYTF. The CDR3 bases are TGTGCCAGCAGTTACAGCGACAGAAAGTATGGCTACACCTTC.

This chain joins TRBV12-3 or TRBV12-4 and TRBJ2-6, with a tentative D call TRBD1 (5 bases). This CDR3 has 15 residues. Trimming took 6 bases from V and 1 from J, leaving 10 bases between them. The CDR3 sequence is CASSSTESGANVLTF. The CDR3 DNA sequence: TGTGCCAGCAGCTCGACAGAGTCTGGGGCCAACGTCCTGACTTTC.

CDR3 sequence (DNA): TGTGCCAGCAATTTCTTGACTGATTCCTCCTACGAGCAGTACTTC. Residues: CASNFLTDSSYEQYF. V and J are TRBV6-1 and TRBJ2-7; D is ambiguous. The V end was cut by 7 bases, the J end by 0 bases, with 16 bases between. The CDR3 sequence is 15 residues long. The germline CDR1 and CDR2 sequences are MNHNS and SASEGT.

This clonotype was seen only a few times. The V and J genes are TRBV7-6 and TRBJ1-2, with D maybe TRBD1 (6 bases). CDR1 is SGHVS and CDR2 is FNYEAQ in the germline V gene. Trimming cost V 5 bases and J 3 bases, with 19 bases left between them. The CDR3 spans 16 residues. The CDR3 nucleotides read TGTGCCAGCAGCGCGGGTTTGGCAGGGGTTTACTATGGCTACACCTTC. It codes for CASSAGLAGVYYGYTF.

This clonotype has just a few counts. CDR3 in amino acids: CASSLVPDTGELFF. The CDR3 DNA reads as TGTGCCAGCAGCTTGGTTCCAGATACCGGGGAGCTGTTTTTT. The chain carries TRBV5-4 and TRBJ2-2; D not certain. CDR3 size: 14 residues. Germline V gene sequence: CDR1 SGHNT, CDR2 YYREEE (reference sequence). Trimming pared 0 bases from V and 5 bases from J, leaving 8 bases between. The full variable domain, completed using reference TRBV5-4 and TRBJ2-2, is ETGVTQSPTHLIKTRGQQVTLRCSSQSGHNTVSWYQQALGQGPQFIFQYYREEENGRGNFPPRFSGLQFPNYSSELNVNALELDDSALYLCASSLVPDTGELFFGEGSRLTVL.

This clonotype was observed a handful of times. At one of its ends the junction is not consistent with the germline gene, which may arise from a read error. The chain couples TRBV4-1 to TRBJ1-3, with TRBD1 matching over 7 bases. CDR1 and CDR2 (germline): MGHRA, YSYEKL. This CDR3 comprises 14 residues. CDR3 DNA: TGTGCCAGCAGCCCTGGGGGACAGGGAAACACCATATATTTT. Protein: CASSPGGQGNTIYF.

This clonotype was counted many times. The V gene is TRBV12-3 or TRBV12-4, the J gene TRBJ1-2, with D perhaps TRBD1 (6 bases). The V end lost 2 bases, the J end lost 7 bases, and 11 bases lay between the germline ends. This CDR3 comprises 13 residues. The CDR3 nucleotides are TGTGCCAGCAGTTTACCGGGGGCGGTTGGCTACACCTTC. It translates to CASSLPGAVGYTF.

This clonotype was seen many times. The chain carries TRBV7-2 and TRBJ2-1; 11 bases are shared with TRBD2. The CDR3 is made up of 16 amino acids. Germline assignment: CDR1 SGHTA and CDR2 FQGNSA. V lost 4 bases and J lost 3; bases outside the gene matches: 5. DNA for the CDR3: TGTGCCAGCAGCTGGGGACTAGCGGCCAGCTACAATGAGCAGTTCTTC. It translates to CASSWGLAASYNEQFF.

This clonotype was detected only a few times. The chain recombines TRBV6-1 with TRBJ2-7; 15 bases fit TRBD2. CDR3 length: 17 amino acids. J was trimmed by 4 bases and V by 7 bases; bases with no gene match: 11. CDR1 is MNHNS, CDR2 SASEGT, per germline. The CDR3 is CASTLPGLAGGQYEQYF. The CDR3 DNA follows: TGTGCCAGCACCCTACCGGGACTAGCGGGGGGCCAGTACGAGCAGTACTTC.

The chain links TRBV6-6 to TRBJ2-1, with 8 bases matching TRBD2. J was trimmed by 2 bases and V by 2 bases; bases with no gene match: 8. Germline V gene data show CDR1 as MNHNY and CDR2 as SVGAGI (reference sequence). The CDR3 consists of 17 residues. CDR3 nucleotide sequence: TGTGCCAGCAGTTACACGTTAGCGGGGTCGACCTACAATGAGCAGTTCTTC. Translated, it gives CASSYTLAGSTYNEQFF.